Below are 25 T cell receptor beta chains sequenced from a single sample in a study of blood T cell repertoires in COVID-19. Sequenced by immunoSEQ multiplex PCR; TCRdb stores in-frame clones only, minus some. The table has a few hundred thousand clones, roughly 87% seen once. What was sequenced was peripheral blood. The receptor source for this set is a man aged 35 to 55 with active or convalescent COVID-19.

A few counts support this clone. The J gene is TRBJ1-1, the V gene TRBV6-4; TRBD1 might be the D (5 bases). Germline V gene lookup returns CDR1 MRHNA and CDR2 SNTAGT. V gave up 6 bases and J gave up 7 bases, with 15 bases separating them. The CDR3 is 13 residues long. The CDR3 here is CASRDGGGSEAFF. The CDR3, as DNA: TGTGCCAGCAGAGACGGGGGGGGAAGTGAAGCTTTCTTT.

This clone was found a few times. The gene calls are TRBV5-8 and TRBJ1-6; 10 nucleotides agree with TRBD1. Unmatched junction bases numbered 6, after V lost 2 bases and J lost 7 bases. The CDR3 sequence is 16 residues long. The V gene's germline CDR1 is SGHTS and CDR2 YDEGEE. As DNA, the CDR3 is TGTGCCAGCAGCTTACTTTCGGGACAGGGGAATTCACCCCTCCACTTT. This encodes CASSLLSGQGNSPLHF.

This clone was observed a single time. The chain employs TRBV7-6 and TRBJ1-1, with D possibly matching TRBD1 (6 bases). Per germline, CDR1 SGHVS and CDR2 FNYEAQ. Trimming pared 3 bases from V and 3 bases from J, leaving 14 bases between. This CDR3 is 15 amino acids long. The CDR3 here is CASSFPGVGDTEAFF. The CDR3, as DNA: TGTGCCAGCAGCTTTCCAGGGGTGGGGGACACTGAAGCTTTCTTT.

The chain carries TRBV7-3 and TRBJ1-3; possibly TRBD1 for D (5 bases). The CDR3 spans 14 residues. Trimming removed 5 bases at V and 1 base at J, with 9 bases between. Germline V gives CDR1 SGHTA, CDR2 FQGTGA. CDR3 sequence: CASSAGNSGNTIYF. The DNA for the CDR3 is TGTGCCAGCAGCGCAGGGAATTCTGGAAACACCATATATTTT. Filled out from reference TRBV7-3 and TRBJ1-3, the complete variable domain reads GAGVSQTPSNKVTEKGKYVELRCDPISGHTALYWYRQSLGQGPEFLIYFQGTGAADDSGLPNDRFFAVRPEGSVSTLKIQRTERGDSAVYLCASSAGNSGNTIYFGEGSWLTVV.

The V gene is TRBV28, the J gene TRBJ1-5; the match to TRBD1 covers 8 bases. This CDR3 contains 16 residues. The germline V gene has CDR1 MDHEN and CDR2 SYDVKM. V was clipped by 10 bases and J by 4 bases; unmatched bases: 15. In nucleotides, the CDR3 is TGTGCCACCACGGGGAGGACAGGGAGGGGGAATCAGCCCCAGCATTTT. It encodes CATTGRTGRGNQPQHF. The variable domain in full, with the rest retrieved from reference TRBV28 and TRBJ1-5, is DVKVTQSSRYLVKRTGEKVFLECVQDMDHENMFWYRQDPGLGLRLIYFSYDVKMKEKGDIPEGYSVSREKKERFSLILESASTNQTSMYLCATTGRTGRGNQPQHFGDGTRLSIL.

V usage is TRBV2 and J usage is TRBJ2-3; D might be TRBD1 (5 bases). The CDR3 extends over 14 amino acids. Trimming removed 6 bases from V and 6 bases from J, with 16 bases in between. Germline assignment: CDR1 SNHLY and CDR2 FYNNEI. The CDR3 spells CASRTVGAGDTQYF. DNA for the CDR3: TGTGCCAGCAGGACTGTAGGGGCCGGGGATACGCAGTATTTT.

The chain uses TRBV19 and TRBJ1-1; no clear D. V shed 7 bases and J shed 3 bases, with 3 bases lying between them. Germline values: CDR1 LNHDA, CDR2 SQIVND (reference sequence). The CDR3 extends over 10 amino acids. In DNA form, the CDR3 reads TGTGCCAGTACCGACACTGAAGCTTTCTTT. As protein: CASTDTEAFF.

The genes are TRBV4-2 and TRBJ1-1; D gene uncertain. This CDR3 region has 13 residues. CDR1 and CDR2 from the germline V gene are LGHNA and YNFKEQ. Deletions cut 5 bases from V and 0 bases from J, with 7 bases between. CDR3 coding DNA: TGTGCCAGCAGCACCACAGTGAACACTGAAGCTTTCTTT. Amino acid sequence: CASSTTVNTEAFF.

This chain joins TRBV28 and TRBJ1-5; weak D call: TRBD1 (6 bases). Germline V lookup: CDR1 MDHEN, CDR2 SYDVKM. Between the trimmed V and J ends, which lost 6 bases and 3 bases, there was a span of 12 bases. The CDR3 is made up of 14 amino acids. Here the CDR3 reads CASRKQGNNQPQHF. CDR3 coding DNA: TGTGCCAGCAGAAAACAGGGAAACAATCAGCCCCAGCATTTT. The whole variable domain, filled in from reference TRBV28 and TRBJ1-5, reads DVKVTQSSRYLVKRTGEKVFLECVQDMDHENMFWYRQDPGLGLRLIYFSYDVKMKEKGDIPEGYSVSREKKERFSLILESASTNQTSMYLCASRKQGNNQPQHFGDGTRLSIL.

V usage is TRBV4-2 and J usage is TRBJ2-2; TRBD2 aligns across 7 bases. V shed 2 bases and J 4 bases; nucleotides not matched to a gene: 19. CDR1 is LGHNA, CDR2 YNFKEQ, per germline. CDR3 length: 20 amino acids. The CDR3 protein is CASSQYAGTNLGLATGELFF. DNA of the CDR3: TGTGCCAGCAGCCAATACGCAGGGACTAATCTAGGATTAGCCACCGGGGAGCTGTTTTTT.

The rearrangement uses TRBV5-5 and TRBJ1-5; 7 positions agree with TRBD1. The CDR3 is made up of 13 amino acids. V was pared by 7 bases and J by 5 bases, with 6 bases of the junction left unmatched. From germline, CDR1 is SGHKS and CDR2 YYEKEE (reference sequence). Written as DNA, the CDR3 is TGTGCCAGCTCCGAGACAGGGCATCAGCCCCAGCATTTT. This gives the protein CASSETGHQPQHF. The whole variable domain, remainder taken from reference TRBV5-5 and TRBJ1-5, is DAGVTQSPTHLIKTRGQQVTLRCSPISGHKSVSWYQQVLGQGPQFIFQYYEKEERGRGNFPDRFSARQFPNYSSELNVNALLLGDSALYLCASSETGHQPQHFGDGTRLSIL.

The chain has TRBV10-3 and TRBJ2-7; 15 bases are shared with TRBD2. The V and J ends lost 4 bases and 1 base, in that order; junction bases with no gene match: 8. This CDR3 is 18 amino acids long. Germline CDR1 is ENHRY and CDR2 is SYGVKD. The CDR3: CAISGPGLAGGPSYEQYF. The CDR3 DNA sequence: TGTGCCATCAGTGGCCCGGGACTAGCGGGAGGACCTTCCTACGAGCAGTACTTC.

The chain uses TRBV28 and TRBJ1-1; 11 bases align to TRBD1. Losses at the gene ends were 5 bases for V and 3 bases for J; bases not matched to a gene: 5. Germline CDR1 MDHEN, CDR2 SYDVKM. This CDR3 has 15 amino acids. In DNA form, the CDR3 reads TGTGCCAGCAGTCCCTCGGGACAGGGGGACACTGAAGCTTTCTTT. The encoded protein is CASSPSGQGDTEAFF. Complete variable domain (other parts from reference TRBV28 and TRBJ1-1): DVKVTQSSRYLVKRTGEKVFLECVQDMDHENMFWYRQDPGLGLRLIYFSYDVKMKEKGDIPEGYSVSREKKERFSLILESASTNQTSMYLCASSPSGQGDTEAFFGQGTRLTVV.

On this clone itself: The germline gene is not matched at one end of the junction; a read error may be the cause. The same CDR3 also results from other DNA sequences found in this sample. V and J are TRBV19 and TRBJ1-2; 8 bases align to TRBD1. This CDR3 is 14 amino acids long. Germline CDR1 LNHDA, CDR2 SQIVND (reference sequence). CDR3 DNA: TGCGCCAGTAGCTGGACAGGGATATTGGGTGGCTACACCTTC. This sequence encodes CASSWTGILGGYTF.

V usage is TRBV5-6 and J usage is TRBJ2-1, with D unclear. The CDR3 totals 14 residues. V dropped 9 bases and J dropped 4 bases, with 17 bases sitting between them. The germline V gene has CDR1 SGHDT and CDR2 YYEEEE. The CDR3: CATRGAEFYNEQFF. DNA of the CDR3: TGTGCCACCAGAGGAGCAGAGTTTTACAATGAGCAGTTCTTC.

This chain links TRBV30 with TRBJ2-4, with 8 positions matching TRBD1. V lost 3 bases to trimming and J lost 9 bases; unmatched junction nucleotides: 7. Germline values: CDR1 GTSNPN, CDR2 SVGIG (reference sequence). This CDR3 comprises 13 residues. This CDR3 is CAWSPGQGIIQYF. The CDR3 coding sequence is TGTGCCTGGAGCCCCGGACAGGGAATCATTCAGTACTTC.

The V call is TRBV6-4, the J call TRBJ1-2; 8 positions agree with TRBD1. Per the germline V gene, CDR1 is MRHNA and CDR2 is SNTAGT. J lost 8 bases, V lost 6 bases, and 5 bases had no gene match. This CDR3 region has 12 residues. For the CDR3, the DNA is TGTGCCAGCAGGGGGACAGGAGACGGCTACACCTTC. It translates to CASRGTGDGYTF.

This sequence joins TRBV7-9 and TRBJ2-5; the match to TRBD1 covers 8 bases. From germline, CDR1 is SEHNR and CDR2 FQNEAQ (reference sequence). Trimming cost V 5 bases and J 5 bases; bases outside gene matches: 10. The CDR3 is 15 residues long. This CDR3 is CASSRSRQGQETQYF. In DNA form, the CDR3 reads TGTGCCAGCAGCCGTTCACGACAGGGGCAGGAGACCCAGTACTTC.

The chain employs TRBV25-1 and TRBJ1-5; no firm D call. Germline lookup yields CDR1 MGHDK and CDR2 SYGVNS. The CDR3 length is 14 residues. V lost 2 bases to trimming and J lost 3 bases, with 8 bases between them. CDR3: CASSESGLNQPQHF. CDR3 DNA sequence: TGTGCCAGCAGTGAAAGTGGGCTCAATCAGCCCCAGCATTTT.

The chain couples TRBV6-5 to TRBJ1-5; the D is unclear. This CDR3 has 14 amino acids. V was clipped by 8 bases and J by 4 bases, with 15 bases between them. The germline V gene has CDR1 MNHEY and CDR2 SVGAGI. The CDR3 protein is CASSRVKGNQPQHF. In DNA form, the CDR3 reads TGTGCCAGCTCGAGGGTGAAGGGTAATCAGCCCCAGCATTTT.

The chain is built from TRBV11-2 and TRBJ2-2; D perhaps matches TRBD1 (6 bases). CDR3 length: 16 amino acids. The V gene lost 3 bases and the J gene lost 4 bases, with 15 bases spanning the gap. Looked up from germline, CDR1 is SGHAT and CDR2 is FQNNGV. The CDR3 nucleotides are TGTGCCAGCAGCTTCTTTGGGGGCGGGTCCACCGGGGAGCTGTTTTTT. It encodes CASSFFGGGSTGELFF.

This chain joins TRBV28 and TRBJ1-3; maybe TRBD1 (6 bases). Trimming shortened V by 4 bases and J by 0 bases, and 13 bases separated the two germline ends. The CDR3 covers 16 residues. Germline V gives CDR1 MDHEN, CDR2 SYDVKM. DNA for the CDR3: TGTGCCAGCAGTTGGGGAGGGGGAAGCTCTGGAAACACCATATATTTT. Translating it yields CASSWGGGSSGNTIYF.

Only a few counts were recorded for this clone. This chain uses TRBV28 with TRBJ1-4, with 8 bases aligning to TRBD1. With 6 bases clipped from V and 3 bases from J, the junction kept 0 bases outside the gene matches. This CDR3 is 13 amino acids long. The V gene's germline CDR1 is MDHEN and CDR2 SYDVKM. The CDR3 region has the DNA TGTGCCAGCAGGGACAGGGCTAATGAAAAACTGTTTTTT. This translates into CASRDRANEKLFF.

The gene calls are TRBV28 and TRBJ1-2; D call uncertain. Trimming shortened V by 6 bases and J by 1 base, and 9 bases separated the two germline ends. Per germline, CDR1 MDHEN and CDR2 SYDVKM. The length of the CDR3 is 13 residues. DNA of the CDR3: TGTGCCAGCAGCCGTCTCCTTAACTATGGCTACACCTTC. Its protein product is CASSRLLNYGYTF.

The chain carries TRBV2 and TRBJ1-5; 7 nucleotides agree with TRBD1. Germline lookup yields CDR1 SNHLY and CDR2 FYNNEI. The CDR3 sequence is 15 residues long. V shed 3 bases, J shed 7 bases, and the junction held 9 bases outside the gene matches. This chain's CDR3 is CASSESDRDSQPQHF. CDR3 DNA: TGTGCCAGCAGTGAGAGTGACAGGGACTCGCAGCCCCAGCATTTT.